This T cell receptor (beta chain) was sequenced in a study of CD8 T cells in Susac syndrome. The authors reverse transcribed about 0.45 to 1 ug RNA with random hexamers. Via MiXCR, TCRdb re-called the immunoSEQ multiplex PCR reads, giving one row per CDR3 protein. The sample has 180,000 or so distinct CDR3 sequences; 85% to 95% are singletons. This clonotype was recorded only once. There are 16 residues in the CDR3. Trimming cost V 5 bases and J 5 bases; bases outside gene matches: 14. Germline lookup yields CDR1 SGHTA and CDR2 FQGNSA. The specimen sequenced was CD4+ T cells from PBMCs. This chain joins TRBV7-2 and TRBJ2-5, with 7 bases aligning to TRBD1. This clonotype was obtained from a human donor with Susac syndrome. The CDR3 sequence is CASSTHGTDNYETQYF. The CDR3 DNA follows: TGTGCCAGCAGCACCCACGGGACAGATAATTATGAGACCCAGTACTTC.